This T cell receptor (beta chain) was observed in a study of shared clonotypes between healthy human individuals. Replicate sorted-subset PCRs were loaded with roughly 200 ng DNA, 30,000 or so T cell genomes. Sequencing was performed with immunoSEQ multiplex PCR; in TCRdb, only in-frame clones are kept and a portion is missing. Of some 2,000,000 clones detected, 85% to 95% appear once; the ten largest clones hold 1% to 1.3%. Details on this clone: What it binds is not known.

The CDR3 consists of 15 residues. The germline gives CDR1 PRHDT, CDR2 FYEKMQ (reference sequence). V was cut by 1 base and J by 1 base, with 9 bases left in between. Study-level points and caveats: At large depth, rarefaction still showed sorted-subset sequencing to be incomplete. Between a handful of donors, naive CD4 clonotypes were shared at a level of about 5%.

Naive CD8 isolation took CD45RO-negative cells positively selected for CCR7 and excluded terminally differentiated effector memory CD45RA+ cells. Sequences were obtained from naive CD8+ T cells sorted from blood. The chain carries TRBV13 and TRBJ2-3, with a tentative D call TRBD1 (6 bases). The sequence was collected from a man younger than 35 in good health. For the CDR3, the DNA is TGTGCCAGCAGCTTAGAAGCAGGGGGCACAGATACGCAGTATTTT. It translates to CASSLEAGGTDTQYF.